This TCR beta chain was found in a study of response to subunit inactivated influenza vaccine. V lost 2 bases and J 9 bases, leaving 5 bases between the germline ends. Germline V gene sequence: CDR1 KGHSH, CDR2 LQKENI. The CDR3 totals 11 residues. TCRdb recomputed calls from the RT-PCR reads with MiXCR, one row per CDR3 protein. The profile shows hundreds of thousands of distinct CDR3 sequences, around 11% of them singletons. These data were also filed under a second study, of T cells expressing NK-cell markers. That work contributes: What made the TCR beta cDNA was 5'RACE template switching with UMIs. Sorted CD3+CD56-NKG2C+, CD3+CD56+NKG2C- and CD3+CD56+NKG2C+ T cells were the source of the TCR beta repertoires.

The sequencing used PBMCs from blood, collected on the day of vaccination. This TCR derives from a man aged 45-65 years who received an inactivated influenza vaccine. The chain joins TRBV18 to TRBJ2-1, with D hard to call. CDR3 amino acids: CASSPGFEQFF. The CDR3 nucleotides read TGTGCCAGCTCACCAGGGTTTGAGCAGTTCTTC.